A selection of T cell receptor beta chains follows, all from one sample in a study of cytomegalovirus exposure and HLA in healthy donors. Data came from immunoSEQ multiplex PCR; TCRdb stores just in-frame clones and leaves some out. The table lists around 80,000 clones, around 76% of them singletons. Sequencing was performed on PBMCs. The receptors here all came from a man aged 40-50 years in good health and CMV-seronegative. CDR3s include the opening cysteine and the closing phenylalanine or tryptophan. D genes are given only for firm matches. Where a row states a size, it is once, few, many or the class of an expanded clone; other rows omit it.

j_gene	v_gene	d_gene	abundance	CDR3aa	CDR3nt
TRBJ1-1	TRBV5-1	-	-	CASSLRGLNTEAFF	TGCGCCAGCAGCTTGAGGGGATTGAACACTGAAGCTTTCTTT
TRBJ2-7	TRBV11-1	TRBD1	-	CATGGDRGRQQYF	TGTGCCACCGGAGGGGACAGGGGAAGGCAGCAGTACTTC
TRBJ2-1	TRBV29-1	-	-	CSVLKERTENEQFF	TGCAGCGTACTCAAAGAGCGGACGGAGAATGAGCAGTTCTTC
TRBJ2-3	TRBV18	TRBD2	-	CASSPSGGRAGTDTQYF	TGTGCCAGCTCACCTTCCGGCGGGAGGGCGGGCACAGATACGCAGTATTTT
TRBJ2-2	TRBV6-4	-	medium-sized	CASSDSQTGELFF	TGTGCCAGCAGTGACTCACAAACCGGGGAGCTGTTTTTT
TRBJ2-1	TRBV7-2	TRBD2	-	CASSFIALAGNEQFF	TGTGCCAGCAGCTTTATCGCGCTAGCGGGTAATGAGCAGTTCTTC
TRBJ2-5	TRBV5-4	TRBD2	-	CASSSSVHPGLAGVETQYF	TGTGCCAGCAGCTCCTCCGTTCACCCGGGACTAGCGGGAGTAGAGACCCAGTACTTC
TRBJ2-1	TRBV13	-	-	CASSFGGRSEQFF	TGTGCCAGCAGCTTCGGAGGGCGAAGTGAGCAGTTCTTC
TRBJ2-1	TRBV19	-	-	CATTIGTPYVSNEQFF	TGTGCCACCACTATCGGGACTCCCTATGTCTCCAATGAGCAGTTCTTC
TRBJ2-5	TRBV7-7	TRBD1	-	CASSLRGTGKETQYF	TGTGCTAGCAGCCTCAGGGGGACAGGGAAAGAGACCCAGTACTTC
TRBJ2-3	TRBV6-1	-	once	CASSDQGGWADTQYF	TGTGCCAGCAGTGATCAGGGGGGTTGGGCAGATACGCAGTATTTT
TRBJ2-5	TRBV7-9	-	-	CASSLNRETQYF	TGTGCCAGCAGCTTAAACAGAGAGACCCAGTACTTC
TRBJ2-2	TRBV29-1	-	-	CSAGDRNTGELFF	TGCAGCGCGGGGGATAGAAACACCGGGGAGCTGTTTTTT
TRBJ1-6	TRBV7-3	TRBD1	-	CASSPGTEASPLHF	TGTGCCAGCAGTCCCGGGACAGAGGCTTCACCCCTCCACTTT
TRBJ2-1	TRBV18	-	-	CASSSTGLEQFF	TGTGCCAGCTCATCGACAGGACTCGAGCAGTTCTTC
TRBJ2-1	TRBV7-3	TRBD2	-	CASSQTGTRDYNEQFF	TGTGCCAGCAGCCAAACTGGGACTAGGGACTACAATGAGCAGTTCTTC
TRBJ2-1	TRBV5-1	-	-	CASTLQGPDNEQFF	TGCGCCAGCACATTACAGGGTCCCGACAATGAGCAGTTCTTC
TRBJ2-1	TRBV10-2	-	-	CASNEGVLEQFF	TGCGCCAGCAATGAGGGAGTCCTAGAGCAGTTCTTC
TRBJ2-4	TRBV7-3	-	-	CASSSGPQNIQYF	TGTGCCAGCAGCTCAGGGCCCCAAAACATTCAGTACTTC
TRBJ2-1	TRBV7-3	-	-	CASSLSGDRLNEQFF	TGTGCCAGCAGCTTATCAGGGGATAGGCTCAATGAGCAGTTCTTC
TRBJ1-6	TRBV5-6	TRBD1	-	CASSLTGQGTSPLHF	TGTGCCAGCAGCCTCACGGGACAGGGCACTTCACCCCTCCACTTT
TRBJ2-3	TRBV7-2	TRBD2	-	CASSLSLAGGRDTQYF	TGTGCCAGCAGCTTATCACTAGCGGGAGGGCGGGATACGCAGTATTTT
TRBJ2-3	TRBV18	-	-	CASSPTRTADTQYF	TGTGCCAGCTCACCCACTCGGACAGCAGATACGCAGTATTTT
TRBJ1-1	TRBV5-1	-	-	CASSKGQGSPEAFF	TGCGCCAGCAGCAAGGGACAAGGATCCCCCGAAGCTTTCTTT
TRBJ1-4	TRBV18	TRBD1	-	CASSLLSGTGNEKLFF	TGTGCCAGCTCACTTTTGTCCGGGACAGGGAATGAAAAACTGTTTTTT
TRBJ2-7	TRBV6-4	TRBD2	-	CASSEYEEAGYSYEQYF	TGTGCCAGCAGTGAATATGAAGAAGCGGGGTACTCCTACGAGCAGTACTTC
TRBJ2-3	TRBV7-9	TRBD2	-	CASSSGTSGATDTQYF	TGTGCCAGCAGCTCCGGGACTAGCGGGGCCACAGATACGCAGTATTTT
TRBJ1-5	TRBV10-2	-	-	CATKDISNQPQHF	TGCGCCACCAAAGACATAAGCAATCAGCCCCAGCATTTT
TRBJ2-7	TRBV6-5	TRBD2	-	CASRTSGGYEQYF	TGTGCCAGCAGGACTAGCGGGGGATACGAGCAGTACTTC
TRBJ2-5	TRBV7-2	TRBD2	-	CASSFGLAGIAETQYF	TGTGCCAGCAGCTTCGGACTAGCGGGAATCGCGGAGACCCAGTACTTC
TRBJ2-3	TRBV5-4	-	-	CASRPGQTDTQYF	TGTGCCAGCAGACCTGGACAGACAGATACGCAGTATTTT
TRBJ2-7	TRBV6-1	-	few	CASSEMTSPEQYF	TGTGCCAGCAGTGAAATGACTAGTCCCGAGCAGTACTTC
TRBJ2-1	TRBV19	TRBD2	-	CASSILTSGVRDEQFF	TGTGCCAGTAGTATTTTGACTAGCGGGGTAAGGGATGAGCAGTTCTTC
TRBJ1-1	TRBV6-6	-	-	CASTSFAGDIPEAFF	TGTGCCAGCACCTCTTTCGCAGGGGACATCCCTGAAGCTTTCTTT
TRBJ2-7	TRBV2	TRBD2	-	CASTPWGSGRDISYEQYF	TGTGCCAGCACCCCCTGGGGGAGCGGGAGGGACATCTCCTACGAGCAGTACTTC
TRBJ2-3	TRBV6-6	TRBD2	-	CASSPLPSGRRDTQYF	TGTGCCAGCAGCCCATTACCAAGCGGGAGACGTGATACGCAGTATTTT
TRBJ1-2	TRBV29-1	-	-	CSVAPDSRYGYTF	TGCAGCGTTGCCCCGGACAGTCGGTATGGCTACACCTTC
TRBJ2-5	TRBV7-9	TRBD2	-	CSSSFPGLGQETQYF	TGTTCCAGCAGCTTCCCGGGACTAGGACAAGAGACCCAGTACTTC
TRBJ1-6	TRBV27	-	-	CASSLSQGVNSPLHF	TGTGCCAGCAGTTTATCTCAGGGCGTGAATTCACCCCTCCACTTT
TRBJ1-5	TRBV28	TRBD1	-	CASSLFSWDRGQPQHF	TGTGCCAGCAGTCTTTTTTCGTGGGACAGGGGACAGCCCCAGCATTTT
TRBJ2-2	TRBV18	TRBD2	-	CASSPRGLDNTGELFF	TGTGCCAGCTCACCACGGGGACTAGATAACACCGGGGAGCTGTTTTTT
TRBJ1-3	TRBV28	-	-	CASSPAGLSGNTIYF	TGTGCCAGCAGTCCGGCAGGCCTCTCTGGAAACACCATATATTTT
TRBJ2-5	TRBV27	TRBD1	-	CASSLGTGTTTQYF	TGTGCCAGCAGTTTGGGGACAGGGACTACTACCCAGTACTTC
TRBJ2-6	TRBV4-2	TRBD2	-	CASSQDLAGFYSGANVLTF	TGTGCCAGCAGCCAAGATCTAGCGGGCTTCTACTCTGGGGCCAACGTCCTGACTTTC
TRBJ1-2	TRBV14	TRBD1	-	CASSPPGTGRWDYGYTF	TGTGCCAGCAGCCCCCCCGGGACAGGGAGATGGGACTATGGCTACACCTTC
TRBJ2-7	TRBV12-5	-	-	CASVGPGNGEQYF	TGTGCTAGTGTCGGGCCAGGGAATGGCGAGCAGTACTTC
TRBJ2-1	TRBV27	TRBD2	-	CASSHLAGVYNEQFF	TGTGCCAGCAGTCACCTAGCGGGAGTTTACAATGAGCAGTTCTTC
TRBJ2-6	TRBV25-1	-	-	CASSEARYLTSGANVLTF	TGTGCCAGCAGTGAAGCCAGGTACCTCACCTCTGGGGCCAACGTCCTGACTTTC
TRBJ1-2	TRBV19	TRBD1	few	CASSQAGGYGYTF	TGTGCCAGTAGTCAGGCAGGGGGTTATGGCTACACCTTC
TRBJ1-2	TRBV6-4	TRBD1	-	CASSTRTGYGYTF	TGTGCCAGCAGTACTAGGACAGGCTATGGCTACACCTTC
TRBJ2-6	TRBV21-1	-	-	CASSRRQPGANVLTF	TGTGCCAGCAGCAGAAGACAGCCCGGGGCCAACGTCCTGACTTTC
TRBJ1-3	TRBV28	TRBD1	-	CASSSPGGSGNTIYF	TGTGCCAGCAGTTCACCAGGGGGCTCTGGAAACACCATATATTTT
TRBJ2-1	TRBV25-1	TRBD2	-	CASSNLSGNGTYNEQFF	TGTGCCAGCAGTAATTTAAGCGGGAATGGCACCTACAATGAGCAGTTCTTC
TRBJ1-1	TRBV28	TRBD1	-	CASNPQRQGRLAAFF	TGTGCCAGCAACCCCCAGCGACAGGGGCGGTTAGCAGCTTTCTTT
TRBJ1-2	TRBV6-5	-	-	CASTFSWGGNYGYTF	TGTGCCAGCACTTTCTCCTGGGGGGGGAACTATGGCTACACCTTC
TRBJ2-3	TRBV18	-	few	CASSPPSTDTQYF	TGTGCCAGCTCACCTCCTAGCACAGATACGCAGTATTTT
TRBJ1-1	TRBV28	TRBD1	-	CASSRAQGSEAFF	TGTGCCAGCAGTAGGGCACAGGGGTCTGAAGCTTTCTTT
TRBJ2-3	TRBV4-2	TRBD2	-	CASSQDPTSGTDTQYF	TGTGCCAGCAGCCAAGACCCGACTAGCGGAACAGATACGCAGTATTTT
TRBJ1-1	TRBV6-5	TRBD1	-	CASSPGRGQTEAFF	TGTGCCAGCAGTCCCGGCAGGGGGCAAACTGAAGCTTTCTTT